This T cell receptor beta chain is from a study of regulatory T cells in long-lasting Graves disease (TCRdb year 2021). About the investigation overall: Antithyroid drugs had been taken for less than 3 months by newly diagnosed Graves' disease patients. TCR sequencing covered roughly 13 persistent and 20 or so newly diagnosed Graves' disease patients, some 33 samples in total. Patients with persistent Graves' disease were compared with patients with newly diagnosed Graves' disease using TCR sequencing and RNA sequencing of peripheral blood. The study was conducted in China and was registered as a clinical trial. The full study reports these points: Preferential use of TRBV28, TRBJ1-2 and TRBJ2-5 was observed in persistent disease, whereas TRBV20-1 and TRBJ2-1 were favored in newly diagnosed disease. Sequencing and analysis were limited to the TCR beta chain. The authors noted that the small sample size was a limitation that may lower accuracy. More public clonotypes were shared among persistent patients (roughly 3,000) than among newly diagnosed patients (966). Only peripheral blood was studied, because thyroid tissue, the primary lesion, was inaccessible. Compared with newly diagnosed patients, persistent Graves' disease patients had lower TCR Shannon entropy and fewer highly expanded clones, which suggests clonal expansion.

Receptors were amplified or captured by multiplex PCR. The instrument was an Illumina HiSeq 4000. CDR3 regions were amplified by Arm-PCR with iRepertoire HTBI primers to construct TCR beta libraries. Before sequencing, the PCR products went through gel purification. In the authors' own workflow: Across samples, roughly 60 TRBV and over 11 TRBJ segments were identified and used for gene usage analysis of CDR3 amino acid clonotypes. Filtered high-quality paired reads were merged into contigs using COPE and FqMerger. BLAST was used to align contigs to the IMGT TRBV, TRBD and TRBJ reference genes, and CDR3 was defined following IMGT. Any clonotype with a frequency above 0.1% was classified as a highly expanded clone. Shannon entropy served as the measure of repertoire diversity, while the Gini coefficient captured V-J evenness. Clonotypes shared by more than one individual were considered public. In TCRdb, the public reads were trimmed at Q25 with fastp and aligned with MiXCR, with productive beta chains retained. Each entry is one CDR3 protein sequence, shown with its most common DNA and genes. TCRdb's processing, not the authors' own work, is the source of the V and J calls. In all, the sample holds a few hundred thousand distinct CDR3 sequences, and 12% of those were seen once. The ten largest account for approximately 19% of the sample.

This clonotype was counted a few times. The target of this receptor is not known. No base quality values were provided; no much bigger clone lies one nucleotide off. Reading the germline V gene (reference sequence) gives CDR1 DFQATT and CDR2 SNEGSKA. The CDR3 goes from the cysteine to the phenylalanine over 13 residues. The kept DNA is CDR3 alone, 39 bases in frame from the first base. V gives up 6 bases and J gives up 3 bases, and the segment between their germline ends measures 14 bases. Interpreted using the paper, the time point label stands for: newly diagnosed GD, antithyroid drugs for less than 3 months. For both TCR sequencing and RNA sequencing, RNA was extracted from PBMCs using TRIzol. Graves' disease was diagnosed according to American Thyroid Association guidelines. Recruitment of patients was carried out at an endocrinology department in Xi'an, China. Each patient gave around 9 milliliters of peripheral blood, collected in an EDTA anticoagulant tube. PBMCs were isolated by Ficoll Paque Plus density gradient separation without further T cell sorting. An Agilent 2100 Bioanalyzer and agarose gel were used to check RNA quality, while a NanoDrop 2000 measured RNA concentration.

These data are also associated with another study on T cells in Graves' hyperthyroidism and ophthalmopathy. In that second paper, the authors write: Stable Graves' hyperthyroidism was defined as no progression to ophthalmopathy during 18 months of follow-up. The hyperthyroidism patients were between 18 and 65 years old and newly diagnosed, with a disease duration of less than 2 months. The study excluded patients with uncontrolled infections, other autoimmune diseases, pregnancy or lactation. Diagnoses relied on clinical symptoms, serum thyroxine and TRAb, thyroid ultrasound and orbital computed tomography. The TCR CDR3 was subjected to a first round of RT-PCR using the HTBI primer set and the Qiagen OneStep RT-PCR kit. Blood samples also contained most of the expanded thyroid clonotypes (frequency above 0.001), which suggests that blood repertoires may reflect thyroid immune responses. A model built on a 13 V-J signature distinguished ophthalmopathy from stable hyperthyroidism, reaching over 85% sensitivity and 81.08% specificity in cross-validation and 80%/75% in testing. In validation, progression to ophthalmopathy was predicted by the model with 70.59% sensitivity and around 76% specificity, a median of 6.5 months before onset. A discovery cohort of about a hundred patients, about 40 with Graves' ophthalmopathy and roughly 59 with stable Graves' hyperthyroidism, was used to find distinguishing TCR V-J signatures. An independent validation cohort of some 18 hyperthyroidism patients and over 15 patients who later progressed to ophthalmopathy tested prospective prediction of ophthalmopathy. For training and testing, the roughly 97 patients in the discovery cohort were randomly divided in a 7:3 ratio. In addition, the study compared T-cell repertoires in thyroid tissue and in blood from several Graves' hyperthyroidism patients. Following sampling, methimazole starting at 30 mg daily was given to hyperthyroidism patients, and high-dose intravenous methylprednisolone was given to ophthalmopathy patients. A second multiplex PCR round built the libraries, followed by size selection and purification. Libraries were sequenced paired-end with 100 bp reads on an Illumina HiSeq2000. SOAPnuke was used to process the raw data, removing reads that contained adapters or uncalled bases, had a mean Phred below 15, or lacked an exact match to the constant primer or identifier. High-quality paired reads were merged with COPE v1.2.5, and unique nucleotide sequences were defined as clonotypes. MiTCR v1.1 was used to align the clonotypes against IMGT TRBV, TRBD and TRBJ reference segments. Only V-J combinations with frequency above 0.0001, covering 99.2% of repertoires, were analysed. The TCS score was defined as the ratio of F50 (clonal expansion) to E x V (chaos), calculated using BLOSUM62-based TCRdist between CDR3 peptides within each V-J. Welch's t-statistics and random forest reduced fewer than 550 V-J features to roughly 13, which were used in a naive Bayes classifier (R e1071). Sample size was not statistically predetermined, and investigators were not blinded to group allocation. According to the paper, TCR Vbeta CDR3 sequencing was carried out on approximately 140 peripheral blood samples, which came from 40 to 45 ophthalmopathy, around 74 hyperthyroidism and approximately 17 progressor patients.

This TCR derives from a young woman with Graves disease. Donor details come from another sample of the same person, matched by shared clones. The material was peripheral blood mononuclear cells (PBMCs), obtained at new diagnosis, from a patient treated with antithyroid drugs. The chain employs TRBV20-1 and TRBJ1-1; TRBD1 might be the D gene, on 6 matching bases. Here is the DNA: TGCAGTGCCGGAGAGGACAGCCACACTGAAGCTTTCTTT. This gives the protein CSAGEDSHTEAFF.